The following is a TCR beta chain sequence with its context. Repertoires were generated with immunoSEQ multiplex PCR, while TCRdb's copy carries only in-frame clones and drops some. This sample has around 21,000 clones, with roughly 70% found just once. This sample is drawn from a study of cytotoxic CD8 clonotypes in ibrutinib-treated CLL. Study-level information: Each sample contained, on average, roughly 280,000 productive templates and some 90,000 productive rearrangements.

Germline trimming cut 3 bases from V and 7 bases from J; bases unmatched to any gene: 7. CDR1 and CDR2 from the germline V gene are LNHDA and SQIVND (reference sequence). This CDR3 contains 15 residues. V and J are TRBV19 and TRBJ1-5; TRBD1 aligns across 9 bases. The sample consisted of PBMCs, taken before ibrutinib treatment. This TCR was sampled from a human donor with chronic lymphocytic leukemia. The CDR3 spells CASSIETGGGQPQHF. The CDR3 bases are TGTGCCAGTAGTATTGAGACAGGGGGTGGCCAGCCCCAGCATTTT.